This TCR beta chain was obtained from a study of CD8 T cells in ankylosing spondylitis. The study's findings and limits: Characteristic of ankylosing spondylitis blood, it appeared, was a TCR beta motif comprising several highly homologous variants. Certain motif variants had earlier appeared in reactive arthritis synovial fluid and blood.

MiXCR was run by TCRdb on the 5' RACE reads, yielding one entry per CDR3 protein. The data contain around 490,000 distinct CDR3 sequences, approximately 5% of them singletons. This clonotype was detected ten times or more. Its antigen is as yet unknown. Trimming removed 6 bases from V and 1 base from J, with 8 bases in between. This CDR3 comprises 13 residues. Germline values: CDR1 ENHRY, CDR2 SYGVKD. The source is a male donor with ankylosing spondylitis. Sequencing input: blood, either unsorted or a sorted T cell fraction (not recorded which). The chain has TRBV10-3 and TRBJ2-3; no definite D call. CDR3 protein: CAIRGTGTDTQYF. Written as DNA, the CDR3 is TGTGCCATCAGGGGTACGGGCACAGATACGCAGTATTTT.